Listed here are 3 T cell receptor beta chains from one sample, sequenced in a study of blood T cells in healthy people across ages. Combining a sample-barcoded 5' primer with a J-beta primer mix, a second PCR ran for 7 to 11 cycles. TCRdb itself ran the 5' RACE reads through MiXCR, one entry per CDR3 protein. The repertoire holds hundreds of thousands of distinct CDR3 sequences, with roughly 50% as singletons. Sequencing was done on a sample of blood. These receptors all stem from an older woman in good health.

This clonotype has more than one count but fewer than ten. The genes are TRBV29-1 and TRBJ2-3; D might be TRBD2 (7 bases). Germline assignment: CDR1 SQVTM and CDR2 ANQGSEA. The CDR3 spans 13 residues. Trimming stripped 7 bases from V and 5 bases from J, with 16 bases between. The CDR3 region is CSADRGAVDTQYF. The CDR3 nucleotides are TGCAGCGCCGACCGGGGGGCTGTAGATACGCAGTATTTT.

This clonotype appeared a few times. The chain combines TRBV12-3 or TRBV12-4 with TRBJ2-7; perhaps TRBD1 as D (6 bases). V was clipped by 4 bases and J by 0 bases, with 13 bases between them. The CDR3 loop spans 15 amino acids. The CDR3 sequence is CASSWGTRTSYEQYF. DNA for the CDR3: TGTGCCAGCAGTTGGGGGACACGAACCTCCTACGAGCAGTACTTC.

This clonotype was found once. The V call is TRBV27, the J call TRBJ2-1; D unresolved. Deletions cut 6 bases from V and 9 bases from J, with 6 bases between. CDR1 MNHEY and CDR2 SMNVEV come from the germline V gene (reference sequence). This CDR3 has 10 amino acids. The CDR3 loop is CASRPGEQFF. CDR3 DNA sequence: TGTGCCAGCAGACCCGGTGAGCAGTTCTTC.